Below, 20 T cell receptor beta chains from the same sample are listed, as sequenced in a study of T cells after yellow fever vaccination. TCRdb called the 5' RACE reads again in MiXCR, with one record for every CDR3 protein. The table records 150,000 to 200,000 distinct CDR3 sequences, 6.5% to 8.5% of them present only once. The source was CD4+ T cells sorted from PBMCs, collected around 5 days after the first yellow fever vaccination. These receptors all stem from a man aged 18 to 35 who received the YFV17D yellow fever vaccine.

This clonotype was found a few times. This chain joins TRBV7-9 and TRBJ1-1; D is possibly TRBD1 (5 bases). V lost 4 bases to trimming and J lost 4 bases, with 16 bases between them. CDR3 length: 15 residues. Germline CDR1 reads SEHNR; CDR2 reads FQNEAQ (reference sequence). CDR3 sequence reads: CASSWDLLEGTEAFF. The CDR3 DNA follows: TGTGCCAGCAGCTGGGACCTTCTTGAAGGCACTGAAGCTTTCTTT.

V gene TRBV7-2 combines with J gene TRBJ1-6; no clear D gene. V lost 5 bases and J lost 13, with 12 bases in between. The CDR3 spans 12 residues. Germline V CDR1 and CDR2: SGHTA, FQGNSA. CDR3: CASSTAGYPLHF. CDR3 DNA sequence: TGTGCCAGCAGCACGGCAGGATACCCCCTCCACTTT.

Concerning this clonotype: This could be a read error, since a much larger clone is one nucleotide away. The chain employs TRBV18 and TRBJ2-1; D gene uncertain. The CDR3 has 15 residues. The germline V gene has CDR1 KGHSH and CDR2 LQKENI. In DNA form, the CDR3 reads TGTGCCAGCTCACCTTCCAGCCACTCCTACAGTGAGCAGTTCTTC. As protein: CASSPSSHSYSEQFF.

The rearrangement uses TRBV7-6 and TRBJ1-4; the D gene is possibly TRBD1 (6 bases). Deletions cut 3 bases from V and 3 bases from J, with 11 bases between. Germline assignment: CDR1 SGHVS and CDR2 FNYEAQ. The CDR3 has 15 amino acids. Here the CDR3 DNA reads TGTGCCAGCAGCTTGGGAACAGGGCCTAATGAAAAACTGTTTTTT. It is translated as CASSLGTGPNEKLFF. The full variable domain, in which reference TRBV7-6 and TRBJ1-4 provide the parts outside the CDR3, is GAGVSQSPRYKVTKRGQDVALRCDPISGHVSLYWYRQALGQGPEFLTYFNYEAQQDKSGLPNDRFSAERPEGSISTLTIQRTEQRDSAMYRCASSLGTGPNEKLFFGSGTQLSVL.

Ten or more counts support this clonotype. This sequence joins TRBV12-3 or TRBV12-4 and TRBJ2-3, with 8 positions matching TRBD2. The junction had 4 bases not matched to a gene; V was cut back by 2 bases and J by 0 bases. The CDR3 covers 16 residues. CDR3 coding DNA: TGTGCCAGCAGTTTATCTGGGACTAGGAGCACAGATACGCAGTATTTT. Translating it yields CASSLSGTRSTDTQYF.

The chain uses TRBV6-1 and TRBJ2-1; D remains unclear. The germline V gene encodes CDR1 MNHNS and CDR2 SASEGT. The CDR3 contains 11 residues. The V gene lost 5 bases and the J gene lost 9 bases, with 8 bases spanning the gap. In DNA, the CDR3 is TGTGCCAGCAGTCCTCGGTTTGAGCAGTTCTTC. It yields the protein CASSPRFEQFF.

The chain recombines TRBV5-5 with TRBJ2-5; D not resolved. The ends were cut back, 0 bases at V and 4 bases at J, with 16 bases in the middle. The length of the CDR3 is 16 residues. Germline-derived CDR1 and CDR2 are SGHKS and YYEKEE (reference sequence). CDR3 in amino acids: CASSLVKGWGRETQYF. In DNA, the CDR3 is TGTGCCAGCAGCTTGGTCAAGGGTTGGGGTCGAGAGACCCAGTACTTC.

This clonotype was picked up many times. This sequence joins TRBV25-1 and TRBJ2-5, with 15 bases identical to TRBD2. There are 16 residues in the CDR3. Germline V gene lookup returns CDR1 MGHDK and CDR2 SYGVNS. Trimming took 11 bases from V and 2 from J; bases not matched to a gene: 9. This CDR3 is CAAGGGLAGGQETQYF. CDR3 coding DNA: TGTGCCGCCGGGGGGGGACTAGCGGGGGGTCAAGAGACCCAGTACTTC.

In its sample, this clonotype was seen a few times. The rearrangement joins TRBV7-3 to TRBJ1-3; D possibly corresponds to TRBD1 (5 bases). The CDR3 extends over 15 amino acids. Germline V gives CDR1 SGHTA, CDR2 FQGTGA. V shed 5 bases and J shed 4 bases, with 15 bases lying between them. CDR3 protein: CASSPQGGWGNTIYF. As DNA, the CDR3 is TGTGCCAGCAGCCCCCAGGGAGGGTGGGGAAACACCATATATTTT. Full variable domain (missing parts from reference TRBV7-3 and TRBJ1-3): GAGVSQTPSNKVTEKGKYVELRCDPISGHTALYWYRQSLGQGPEFLIYFQGTGAADDSGLPNDRFFAVRPEGSVSTLKIQRTERGDSAVYLCASSPQGGWGNTIYFGEGSWLTVV.

This clonotype was counted only a few times. This chain uses TRBV7-2 with TRBJ1-5; D is perhaps TRBD1 (5 bases). The length of the CDR3 is 14 residues. The germline gives CDR1 SGHTA, CDR2 FQGNSA. V shed 3 bases and J shed 4 bases, with 10 bases lying between them. The CDR3 reads CASSFSRDNQPQHF. Written as DNA, the CDR3 is TGTGCCAGCAGCTTTTCCAGGGATAATCAGCCCCAGCATTTT.

V and J are TRBV5-1 and TRBJ2-2; no firm D call. Trimming left V 6 bases short and J 4 bases short, with 16 bases between. This CDR3 is 15 amino acids long. The germline gives CDR1 SGHRS, CDR2 YFSETQ. The chain's CDR3 is CASIREGSGTGELFF. CDR3 bases: TGCGCCAGCATTAGGGAAGGTTCGGGCACCGGGGAGCTGTTTTTT.

In its sample, this clonotype was seen a few times. The chain couples TRBV5-1 to TRBJ2-7, with 7 bases that match TRBD1. The CDR3 has 14 residues. The V segment lost 0 bases and the J segment 5 bases; nucleotides outside the gene matches: 5. Germline V gene sequence: CDR1 SGHRS, CDR2 YFSETQ. The CDR3 reads CASSLEGAGNEQYV. Here the CDR3 DNA reads TGCGCCAGCAGCTTGGAGGGGGCAGGAAACGAGCAGTACGTC.

This clonotype was seen at least ten times. The chain's CDR3 is CASSLQPGGTSLYNEQFF. The DNA for the CDR3 is TGTGCCAGCAGCTTACAACCCGGGGGGACTAGCCTATACAATGAGCAGTTCTTC. This chain uses TRBV7-6 with TRBJ2-1, with 9 bases lining up with TRBD2. V lost 2 bases and J lost 4; bases outside the gene matches: 12. The CDR3 loop spans 18 amino acids. Germline CDR1 SGHVS, CDR2 FNYEAQ.

This clonotype has a count of ten or more. The V gene is TRBV5-1, the J gene TRBJ2-3; tentative D call: TRBD1 (8 bases). V was shortened by 0 bases and J by 5 bases, with 16 bases between the two germline ends. The CDR3 sequence is 16 residues long. CDR1 is SGHRS, CDR2 YFSETQ, per germline. This chain's CDR3 is CASSLERTGRVDTQYF. The CDR3 DNA is TGCGCCAGCAGCTTGGAGCGGACAGGGAGGGTAGATACGCAGTATTTT.

This clonotype has just a few counts. The rearrangement links TRBV5-1 to TRBJ1-1; no definite D call. The CDR3 length is 13 residues. Trimming pared 4 bases from V and 1 base from J, leaving 8 bases between. The germline V gene has CDR1 SGHRS and CDR2 YFSETQ. The CDR3 region has the DNA TGCGCCAGCAGCCCCTCGGGGAACACTGAAGCTTTCTTT. It is translated as CASSPSGNTEAFF.

This clonotype appeared a few times. The chain has TRBV7-2 and TRBJ2-5; no definite D call. The germline V gene encodes CDR1 SGHTA and CDR2 FQGNSA. V was trimmed by 6 bases and J by 7 bases, leaving 18 bases between them. The CDR3 sequence is 14 residues long. CDR3 sequence: CASSPEALRATQYF. The CDR3, as DNA: TGTGCCAGCAGTCCCGAGGCGCTCCGTGCGACCCAGTACTTC.

This chain uses TRBV7-2 with TRBJ1-2; tentatively, D is TRBD1 (6 bases). The CDR3 covers 14 residues. CDR1 and CDR2 from the germline V gene are SGHTA and FQGNSA. Trimming took off 6 bases at V and 3 bases at J, with 14 bases between the two ends. CDR3: CASRWGGAYYGYTF. As DNA, the CDR3 is TGTGCCAGCAGATGGGGGGGCGCTTACTATGGCTACACCTTC.

This clonotype was detected many times. The chain links TRBV28 to TRBJ1-1, with D hard to call. The germline gives CDR1 MDHEN, CDR2 SYDVKM. The V end was cut by 4 bases, the J end by 5 bases, with 14 bases between. The CDR3 is made up of 14 amino acids. CDR3 region: CASSYPTRRTEAFF. The CDR3 bases are TGTGCCAGCAGTTATCCGACAAGGAGGACTGAAGCTTTCTTT.

This clonotype was detected many times. CDR3 protein: CASSLIPQTGGETQYF. The CDR3 DNA reads TGTGCCAGCAGCTTAATACCCCAAACGGGAGGGGAGACCCAGTACTTC. The V gene is TRBV7-6, the J gene TRBJ2-5, with 8 bases matching TRBD2. Germline lookup yields CDR1 SGHVS and CDR2 FNYEAQ. The V gene end was trimmed by 2 bases and the J gene end by 5 bases; junction bases not matched to a gene: 10. The CDR3 covers 16 residues.

This clonotype was counted only a few times. The V gene is TRBV5-4, the J gene TRBJ2-3; TRBD1 is a possible D gene (5 bases). This CDR3 is 15 amino acids long. Trimming shortened V by 2 bases and J by 0 bases, and 10 bases separated the two germline ends. Germline V gives CDR1 SGHNT, CDR2 YYREEE (reference sequence). This chain's CDR3 is CASSFKGSSTDTQYF. The CDR3 DNA sequence: TGTGCCAGCAGCTTCAAGGGGTCCAGCACAGATACGCAGTATTTT.